The next 2 T cell receptor beta chains were all read from a single sample in a study of blood T cell repertoires in COVID-19. Profiled with immunoSEQ multiplex PCR; TCRdb holds only in-frame clones, not every one. This sample has over 85,000 clones, with approximately 86% found just once. The sample comprised peripheral blood. These receptors all stem from a woman of 80 years or more with acute or convalescent COVID-19.

The V and J genes are TRBV11-2 and TRBJ1-4, with no clear D. From germline, CDR1 is SGHAT and CDR2 FQNNGV. CDR3 length equals 13 residues. The V gene lost 3 bases and the J gene lost 8 bases, with 10 bases spanning the gap. CDR3 residues: CASSFPGSEKLFF. In DNA, the CDR3 is TGTGCCAGCAGCTTCCCGGGGAGCGAAAAACTGTTTTTT.

This rearrangement joins TRBV6-1 to TRBJ2-1, with 9 bases aligning to TRBD2. The CDR3 runs to 17 residues. V trimming: 3 bases; J trimming: 5 bases; junction bases outside the gene matches: 11. Germline values: CDR1 MNHNS, CDR2 SASEGT. CDR3 in amino acids: CASSEGPAGGVNNEQFF. As DNA, the CDR3 is TGTGCCAGCAGTGAGGGTCCAGCGGGGGGCGTAAACAATGAGCAGTTCTTC.